The rows below give T cell receptor beta chains drawn from one sample of a study of tumor-infiltrating lymphocytes in oesophageal squamous cell carcinoma. From the reads, TCRdb called clonotypes with MiXCR, one entry per CDR3 protein. The data contain about 12,000 distinct CDR3 sequences, roughly three fifths of them singletons. Sequenced input: blood. These receptor sequences come from a female donor with esophageal squamous cell carcinoma. CDR3s include the opening cysteine and the closing phenylalanine or tryptophan. A D gene is named only where the DNA matches it firmly. The size of a clone is reported for some rows only, either as once, few or many, or as a class for expanded clones.

V	D	J	size	CDR3	DNA
TRBV12-5	-	TRBJ1-2	-	CASGLGGGRGYTF	TGTGCTAGTGGCTTAGGCGGGGGTCGGGGCTACACCTTC
TRBV11-2	-	TRBJ2-1	-	CASSLEDYNEQFF	TGTGCCAGCAGCTTAGAGGACTACAATGAGCAGTTCTTC
TRBV28	-	TRBJ2-7	-	CASSLVQGGYEQYF	TGTGCCAGCAGTTTGGTCCAGGGGGGTTACGAGCAGTACTTC
TRBV12-2	-	TRBJ2-7	many	CASRLLAAPGLLSYEQYF	TGTGCAAGTCGCTTATTGGCAGCTCCGGGACTCCTCTCCTACGAGCAGTACTTC
TRBV7-2	-	TRBJ2-7	-	CASSRDHYEQYF	TGTGCCAGCAGCCGGGACCACTACGAGCAGTACTTC
TRBV12-5	-	TRBJ2-1	-	CASGRGWNEQFF	TGTGCTAGTGGTAGGGGGTGGAATGAGCAGTTCTTC
TRBV6-1	-	TRBJ2-6	once	CASVYSGANVLTF	TGTGCCAGCGTGTACTCTGGGGCCAACGTCCTGACTTTC
TRBV12-3/TRBV12-4	-	TRBJ2-3	few	CASSRLADTQYF	TGTGCCAGCAGCCGACTAGCAGATACGCAGTATTTT
TRBV12-3/TRBV12-4	-	TRBJ1-1	-	CASSLTGRDTEAFF	TGTGCCAGCAGTCTGACGGGGCGGGACACTGAAGCTTTCTTT
TRBV10-2	-	TRBJ2-4	-	CASSETTTPVTAARYF	TGCGCCAGCAGTGAGACTACCACCCCGGTGACAGCCGCGAGGTACTTC
TRBV11-2	TRBD1	TRBJ2-7	medium-sized	CASSFRQGVSSYEQYF	TGTGCCAGCAGCTTCCGACAGGGGGTGTCGTCCTACGAGCAGTACTTC
TRBV2	-	TRBJ1-2	-	CASSGQINYGYTF	TGTGCCAGCAGTGGACAGATTAACTATGGCTACACCTTC
TRBV12-3/TRBV12-4	TRBD1	TRBJ1-1	medium-sized	CASSPGQMNTEAFF	TGTGCCAGCAGCCCGGGACAGATGAACACTGAAGCTTTCTTT
TRBV7-2	-	TRBJ2-6	-	CASSRSGAGANVLTF	TGTGCCAGCAGTCGCAGCGGAGCTGGGGCCAACGTCCTGACTTTC
TRBV27	TRBD1	TRBJ2-3	-	CASSLRRQGSTDTQYF	TGTGCCAGCAGTTTGCGGAGACAGGGTTCCACAGATACGCAGTATTTT
TRBV11-3	-	TRBJ2-6	-	CASSPRDGCLRAVLRF	-
TRBV7-2	-	TRBJ2-1	few	CASSLDLGYYNEQFF	TGTGCCAGCAGCTTAGATCTTGGCTATTACAATGAGCAGTTCTTC